The 25 T cell receptor beta chains below all came from one sample that was sequenced in a study of post-analysis software for immune sequencing data (dated by TCRdb to 2014 to 2015). What the authors observed across the whole study: Significantly higher frequencies in patients than in controls were found for roughly 5 TRBV segments, including TRBV5-6, TRBV5-1 and TRBV20-1.

Antigens of these TCRs are unknown. The library was produced with PCR. Sequencing instrument: Illumina HiSeq 2500. To reduce PCR and sequencing biases, unique molecular identifiers were incorporated into the TCR beta cDNA libraries. Through fastp at Q25 and MiXCR, TCRdb rebuilt clones from the public reads, retaining in-frame beta chains. Each record represents a unique CDR3 protein, reported with the most common genes and DNA among its rows. This sample comprises hundreds of thousands of distinct CDR3 sequences, approximately 60% of them detected only once. Around 10% of the sample lies in the top ten. The source material was blood. These receptors came from a girl aged 2 to 9 with multiple sclerosis.

This clonotype was seen once. The rearrangement links TRBV27 to TRBJ2-7; 9 nucleotides agree with TRBD1. There are 15 residues in the CDR3. CDR1 and CDR2 (germline): MNHEY, SMNVEV (reference sequence). The J segment lost 5 bases and the V segment lost 6 bases, leaving 11 bases of the junction unmatched. CDR3 residues: CASSDGSTGGHEQYF. CDR3 sequence (DNA): TGTGCCAGCAGCGACGGCAGCACAGGGGGCCACGAGCAGTACTTC.

The sample holds a few counts of this clonotype. The chain employs TRBV11-3 and TRBJ2-5; TRBD2 matches 9 bases. Trimming removed 2 bases from V and 5 bases from J; junction bases left unmatched: 6. The CDR3 spans 15 residues. In germline, CDR1 is SGHNT, CDR2 YENEEA. In DNA form, the CDR3 reads TGTGCCAGCAGCTTAACGGGACTAGCAAGCGAGACCCAGTACTTC. Its translation is CASSLTGLASETQYF.

The J gene is TRBJ1-5, the V gene TRBV7-2; D ambiguous. CDR3 length equals 14 residues. The germline V and J ends were trimmed by 0 bases and 3 bases, with 6 bases remaining between them. Germline V gives CDR1 SGHTA, CDR2 FQGNSA. The CDR3, as DNA: TGTGCCAGCAGCTTAGCCGGAATCAATCAGCCCCAGCATTTT. It is translated as CASSLAGINQPQHF.

This chain joins TRBV9 and TRBJ2-3; perhaps TRBD2 as D (5 bases). Trimming stripped 0 bases from V and 0 bases from J, with 17 bases between. In germline, CDR1 is SGDLS, CDR2 YYNGEE. The CDR3 has 18 amino acids. The CDR3 sequence is CASSVAGFGGPSTDTQYF. DNA of the CDR3: TGTGCCAGCAGCGTAGCCGGTTTTGGAGGTCCAAGCACAGATACGCAGTATTTT.

This clonotype was counted a few times. CDR3 sequence reads: CSVDLAANNEQFF. As DNA, the CDR3 is TGCAGCGTTGATTTGGCAGCCAACAATGAGCAGTTCTTC. V is TRBV29-1 and J is TRBJ2-1; no clear D gene. V lost 3 bases and J 5 bases, leaving 11 bases between the germline ends. Germline loops: CDR1 SQVTM, CDR2 ANQGSEA. The CDR3 loop spans 13 amino acids.

This clonotype turned up a few times. The chain links TRBV29-1 to TRBJ2-5, with D possibly TRBD1 on 6 matching bases. This CDR3 is 15 amino acids long. From germline, CDR1 is SQVTM and CDR2 ANQGSEA. V gave up 6 bases and J gave up 0 bases, with 17 bases separating them. CDR3 residues: CSVRGQSLYQETQYF. In nucleotides, the CDR3 is TGCAGCGTGAGAGGACAGTCTCTATACCAAGAGACCCAGTACTTC.

DNA of the CDR3: TGCAGTGCTCCGCTACTAGCGGGGGGCTACAATGAGCAGTTCTTC. Translation gives CSAPLLAGGYNEQFF. This sequence joins TRBV20-1 and TRBJ2-1, with TRBD2 matching 12 bases. Trimming at V came to 5 bases and at J to 3 bases, leaving 5 bases not matched to a gene. The CDR3 runs 15 residues. Looked up from germline, CDR1 is DFQATT and CDR2 is SNEGSKA (reference sequence).

This chain joins TRBV7-9 and TRBJ1-2, with 9 bases fitting TRBD1. The CDR3 runs to 15 residues. Trimming took 5 bases from V and 6 from J; bases not matched to a gene: 10. Germline values: CDR1 SEHNR, CDR2 FQNEAQ (reference sequence). CDR3 in DNA: TGTGCCAGCAGCGCATTAACAGGGGGCGTCCATGGCTACACCTTC. Protein product: CASSALTGGVHGYTF. Full variable domain (remainder filled in from reference TRBV7-9 and TRBJ1-2): DTGVSQNPRHKITKRGQNVTFRCDPISEHNRLYWYRQTLGQGPEFLTYFQNEAQLEKSRLLSDRFSAERPKGSFSTLEIQRTEQGDSAMYLCASSALTGGVHGYTFGSGTRLTVV.

This clonotype turned up a few times. CDR3 sequence (DNA): TGTGCCAGCACCCCGTCCCTGAGTATAGGCGAGCAGTACTTC. Protein: CASTPSLSIGEQYF. The chain has TRBV12-3 or TRBV12-4 and TRBJ2-7, with no clear D. The V and J ends lost 7 bases and 6 bases respectively, with 19 bases between them. This CDR3 has 14 residues.

This sequence joins TRBV5-1 and TRBJ2-4, with 7 bases that match TRBD2. CDR3 length equals 15 residues. CDR1 and CDR2 from the germline V gene are SGHRS and YFSETQ. The J segment lost 1 base and the V segment lost 0 bases, leaving 1 base of the junction unmatched. The CDR3 region is CASSLDGGAKNIQYF. Here the CDR3 DNA reads TGCGCCAGCAGCTTGGACGGGGGGGCCAAAAACATTCAGTACTTC.

The chain employs TRBV6-2 or TRBV6-3 and TRBJ2-3; TRBD2 agrees at 11 bases. The V and J ends lost 0 bases and 1 base, in that order; junction bases with no gene match: 15. This CDR3 is 21 amino acids long. Germline V CDR1 and CDR2: MNHEY, SVGEGT. The CDR3 loop is CASSYSPVAGGPRERTDTQYF. CDR3 nucleotide sequence: TGTGCCAGCAGTTACTCGCCAGTAGCGGGGGGGCCTCGCGAGCGCACAGATACGCAGTATTTT.

The sample holds a few counts of this clonotype. The V call is TRBV11-2, the J call TRBJ2-7, with 8 bases aligning to TRBD1. V lost 5 bases, J lost 0 bases, and 6 bases stayed unmatched. CDR1 and CDR2 (germline): SGHAT, FQNNGV. This CDR3 contains 15 residues. CDR3 coding DNA: TGTGCCAGCAGCCACCGGGACAGGTCCTCCTACGAGCAGTACTTC. Amino acid sequence: CASSHRDRSSYEQYF.

The rearrangement links TRBV12-3 or TRBV12-4 to TRBJ1-1; D remains unclear. The V gene lost 3 bases and the J gene lost 2 bases, with 7 bases spanning the gap. This CDR3 has 13 amino acids. The DNA for the CDR3 is TGTGCCAGCAGTTTGCGCCCAAACACTGAAGCTTTCTTT. It is translated as CASSLRPNTEAFF.

CDR3 loop: CASIEGSTDTQYF. CDR3 DNA sequence: TGTGCCAGCATTGAGGGATCGACAGATACGCAGTATTTT. V gene TRBV28 combines with J gene TRBJ2-3, with a tentative D call TRBD2 (5 bases). V lost 7 bases to trimming and J lost 3 bases, with 11 bases between them. The CDR3 has 13 amino acids. Per the germline V gene, CDR1 is MDHEN and CDR2 is SYDVKM. Together with reference TRBV28 and TRBJ2-3, the CDR3 gives the full variable domain: DVKVTQSSRYLVKRTGEKVFLECVQDMDHENMFWYRQDPGLGLRLIYFSYDVKMKEKGDIPEGYSVSREKKERFSLILESASTNQTSMYLCASIEGSTDTQYFGPGTRLTVL.

The chain combines TRBV7-9 with TRBJ1-2, with D unresolved. V was shortened by 5 bases and J by 4 bases, with 11 bases between the two germline ends. Germline CDR1 is SEHNR and CDR2 is FQNEAQ (reference sequence). The length of the CDR3 is 13 residues. CDR3 nucleotide sequence: TGTGCCAGCAGCCCGCGGGCCGTCTATGGCTACACCTTC. It codes for CASSPRAVYGYTF.

This rearrangement joins TRBV20-1 to TRBJ2-1; possible D gene TRBD1, 5 bases. V lost 6 bases to trimming and J lost 0 bases, with 15 bases between them. CDR3 length: 15 residues. CDR1 is DFQATT, CDR2 SNEGSKA, per germline (reference sequence). The CDR3 DNA sequence: TGCAGTGCCCCGGACAACGCCCGCTCCTACAATGAGCAGTTCTTC. Amino acids: CSAPDNARSYNEQFF.

The J gene is TRBJ2-2, the V gene TRBV24-1; 11 bases agree with TRBD1. The CDR3 is made up of 16 amino acids. Germline-derived CDR1 and CDR2 are KGHDR and SFDVKD. V was pared by 2 bases and J by 7 bases, with 5 bases of the junction left unmatched. This CDR3 is CATSDSGTGGIGELFF. The CDR3 nucleotides are TGTGCCACCAGTGATTCCGGGACAGGGGGAATCGGGGAGCTGTTTTTT.

Notes on this clonotype: The junction differs from germline at one of its ends, possibly a read error. The chain links TRBV6-5 to TRBJ2-1, with a weak D call TRBD1 (5 bases). This CDR3 is built from 11 residues. In germline, CDR1 is MNHEY, CDR2 SVGAGI. The CDR3 coding sequence is TGTGCCAGCAGTTACGGCAGGGTTGAGTGCTTC. Amino acid sequence: CASSYGRVECF.

The rearrangement links TRBV5-1 to TRBJ2-5; possibly TRBD2 for D (6 bases). V dropped 0 bases and J dropped 2 bases, with 14 bases sitting between them. From germline, CDR1 is SGHRS and CDR2 YFSETQ. This CDR3 is 16 amino acids long. CDR3 in amino acids: CASSLERAGLQETQYF. CDR3 DNA: TGCGCCAGCAGCTTGGAAAGGGCGGGGTTACAAGAGACCCAGTACTTC.

This clonotype appeared a few times. The chain joins TRBV12-3 or TRBV12-4 to TRBJ1-2, with TRBD1 identical over 8 bases. V lost 1 base to trimming and J lost 3 bases; unmatched junction nucleotides: 10. This CDR3 contains 17 residues. CDR3 amino acids: CASSLGLGQGGDYGYTF. CDR3 nucleotide sequence: TGTGCCAGCAGTTTAGGCCTCGGACAGGGTGGGGACTATGGCTACACCTTC.

This chain uses TRBV12-3 or TRBV12-4 with TRBJ1-4, with a tentative D call TRBD1 (5 bases). This CDR3 has 14 amino acids. V was shortened by 10 bases and J by 8 bases, with 20 bases between the two germline ends. Here the CDR3 DNA reads TGTGCCATCAGATCGAGCAGGGAGGGGGAAAAACTGTTTTTT. As protein: CAIRSSREGEKLFF.

The chain employs TRBV5-1 and TRBJ2-6, with D perhaps TRBD1 (6 bases). The CDR3 is 15 amino acids. Germline CDR1 reads SGHRS; CDR2 reads YFSETQ. The V and J ends lost 6 bases and 2 bases respectively, with 12 bases between them. CDR3 amino acids: CASTRDTPGANVLTF. In DNA form, the CDR3 reads TGCGCCAGCACACGGGACACCCCTGGGGCCAACGTCCTGACTTTC.

This chain links TRBV20-1 with TRBJ1-5; 7 bases are shared with TRBD1. CDR1 is DFQATT and CDR2 is SNEGSKA in the germline V gene (reference sequence). Unmatched junction bases numbered 9, after V lost 5 bases and J lost 5 bases. The CDR3 totals 14 residues. CDR3 sequence reads: CSAGGGQTHQPQHF. In DNA form, the CDR3 reads TGCAGTGCTGGAGGGGGCCAGACGCATCAGCCCCAGCATTTT.

The chain is built from TRBV7-3 and TRBJ2-7; 10 bases line up with TRBD2. Germline trimming cut 0 bases from V and 6 bases from J; bases unmatched to any gene: 8. This CDR3 is built from 16 residues. CDR1 is SGHTA and CDR2 is FQGTGA in the germline V gene. The CDR3 DNA follows: TGTGCCAGCAGCTTAACGGAAGCGGGAGGGCCGCTCGAGCAGTACTTC. Translation: CASSLTEAGGPLEQYF.

The genes are TRBV5-4 and TRBJ1-1; D is possibly TRBD1 (6 bases). Trimming pared 4 bases from V and 4 bases from J, leaving 14 bases between. The V gene's germline CDR1 is SGHNT and CDR2 YYREEE (reference sequence). The CDR3 consists of 14 residues. The CDR3 DNA is TGTGCCAGCAGCGCCAGGGGTCTCGCCACTGAAGCTTTCTTT. This translates into CASSARGLATEAFF.